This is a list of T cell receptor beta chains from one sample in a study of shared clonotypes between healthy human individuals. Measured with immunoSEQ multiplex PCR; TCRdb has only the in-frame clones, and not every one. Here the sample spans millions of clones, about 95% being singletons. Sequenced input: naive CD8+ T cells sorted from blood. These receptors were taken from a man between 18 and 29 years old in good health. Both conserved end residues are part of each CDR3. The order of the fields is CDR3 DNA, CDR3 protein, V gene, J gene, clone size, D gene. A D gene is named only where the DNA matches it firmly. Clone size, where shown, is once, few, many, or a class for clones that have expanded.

CDR3nt: TGTGCCAGCAGTGAAGCGCGGGGTGGATCCTACGAGCAGTACTTC; CDR3aa: CASSEARGGSYEQYF; v_gene: TRBV6-1; j_gene: TRBJ2-7; abundance: -; d_gene: -
CDR3nt: TGTGCCAGCAGCGAGGACCAAGGGACCTACGAGCAGTACTTC; CDR3aa: CASSEDQGTYEQYF; v_gene: TRBV9; j_gene: TRBJ2-7; abundance: -; d_gene: -
CDR3nt: TGTGCCAGTAGTATATCTTACCCCGGCTACGAGCAGTACTTC; CDR3aa: CASSISYPGYEQYF; v_gene: TRBV19; j_gene: TRBJ2-7; abundance: -; d_gene: -
CDR3nt: TGTGCCAGCAGCTTGGCCATCGGGGCAGGGGCCTACGAGCAGTACTTC; CDR3aa: CASSLAIGAGAYEQYF; v_gene: TRBV5-4; j_gene: TRBJ2-7; abundance: -; d_gene: -
CDR3nt: TGTGCCAGCAGCTTAGATGGGAGGGAGCAGTTCTTC; CDR3aa: CASSLDGREQFF; v_gene: TRBV7-9; j_gene: TRBJ2-1; abundance: -; d_gene: -
CDR3nt: TGCGCCAGCAGTGACGGGACTAGCCGCCATGAGCAGTTCTTC; CDR3aa: CASSDGTSRHEQFF; v_gene: TRBV10-1; j_gene: TRBJ2-1; abundance: -; d_gene: TRBD2
CDR3nt: TGTGCCAGCAGTCCCCTGGGGGGCTCACCCCTCCACTTT; CDR3aa: CASSPLGGSPLHF; v_gene: TRBV6-6; j_gene: TRBJ1-6; abundance: -; d_gene: -
CDR3nt: TGTGCCAGCAGTTTTTTGGCACGGGCGTCCTACGAGCAGTACTTC; CDR3aa: CASSFLARASYEQYF; v_gene: TRBV27; j_gene: TRBJ2-7; abundance: -; d_gene: -
CDR3nt: TGTGCCAGCAGCGCGAGCGGACTAGCGGGAGCCCCGGGCAATGAGCAGTTCTTC; CDR3aa: CASSASGLAGAPGNEQFF; v_gene: TRBV9; j_gene: TRBJ2-1; abundance: -; d_gene: TRBD2
CDR3nt: TGTGCCAGCGGACTAGCATCAGATACGCAGTATTTT; CDR3aa: CASGLASDTQYF; v_gene: TRBV2; j_gene: TRBJ2-3; abundance: -; d_gene: TRBD2
CDR3nt: TGTGCCACCAGCGTAACAGTGACCTACGAGCAGTACTTC; CDR3aa: CATSVTVTYEQYF; v_gene: TRBV15; j_gene: TRBJ2-7; abundance: -; d_gene: -
CDR3nt: TGCGCCAGCAGCCCCTTATGGGGGGGGCCCCAGCATTTT; CDR3aa: CASSPLWGGPQHF; v_gene: TRBV4-3; j_gene: TRBJ1-5; abundance: -; d_gene: -
CDR3nt: TGTGCCAGCAGCTTACCCGGACTAGCGGGAGTGAGCGGGGAGCTGTTTTTT; CDR3aa: CASSLPGLAGVSGELFF; v_gene: TRBV7-9; j_gene: TRBJ2-2; abundance: -; d_gene: TRBD2
CDR3nt: TGCGCCAGCAGCCAACCACCCGGGGGCGGAGAGACCCAGTACTTC; CDR3aa: CASSQPPGGGETQYF; v_gene: TRBV4-3; j_gene: TRBJ2-5; abundance: -; d_gene: -
CDR3nt: TGCGCCAGCAGCCAGTGGGTAGCGGGGGCCTCCTACGAGCAGTACTTC; CDR3aa: CASSQWVAGASYEQYF; v_gene: TRBV4-1; j_gene: TRBJ2-7; abundance: -; d_gene: TRBD2
CDR3nt: TGTGCCAGCAGTTCCTCTACACCCGGGACCCAGTACTTC; CDR3aa: CASSSSTPGTQYF; v_gene: TRBV28; j_gene: TRBJ2-5; abundance: -; d_gene: -
CDR3nt: TGTGCCAGCAGCCTTAGCGGGAATGACAATGAGCAGTTCTTC; CDR3aa: CASSLSGNDNEQFF; v_gene: TRBV6-6; j_gene: TRBJ2-1; abundance: -; d_gene: TRBD2
CDR3nt: TGTGCCAGCAGTGAATGGGTGAGGGCCCAAGAAAGGGGCTACACCTTC; CDR3aa: CASSEWVRAQERGYTF; v_gene: TRBV2; j_gene: TRBJ1-2; abundance: -; d_gene: -
CDR3nt: TGTGCCAGCAGTTTTGTCAGGGCGGGGTCTGGGGCCAACGTCCTGACTTTC; CDR3aa: CASSFVRAGSGANVLTF; v_gene: TRBV28; j_gene: TRBJ2-6; abundance: -; d_gene: -
CDR3nt: TGCGCCAGCAGTGCCGGCACAGCCCCAGATCTGAACACTGAAGCTTTCTTT; CDR3aa: CASSAGTAPDLNTEAFF; v_gene: TRBV5-1; j_gene: TRBJ1-1; abundance: -; d_gene: -
CDR3nt: TGCAGCGTTGAGAGGCCGGGGAGCTACGAGCAGTACTTC; CDR3aa: CSVERPGSYEQYF; v_gene: TRBV29-1; j_gene: TRBJ2-7; abundance: -; d_gene: -
CDR3nt: TGTGCTACCCCCCCCAGCGGGGAGTCCTACGAGCAGTACTTC; CDR3aa: CATPPSGESYEQYF; v_gene: TRBV10-3; j_gene: TRBJ2-7; abundance: -; d_gene: TRBD2
CDR3nt: TGTGCCAGCAGTTACTCGATGGGGGAGGGGAACACTGAAGCTTTCTTT; CDR3aa: CASSYSMGEGNTEAFF; v_gene: TRBV6-5; j_gene: TRBJ1-1; abundance: -; d_gene: -
CDR3nt: TGTGCCAGCATTAGACAGGACAGGGATCAGTACTTC; CDR3aa: CASIRQDRDQYF; v_gene: TRBV2; j_gene: TRBJ2-7; abundance: -; d_gene: TRBD1
CDR3nt: TGTGCCAGCAGCGCCCAGGGGGTTGATGGCTACACCTTC; CDR3aa: CASSAQGVDGYTF; v_gene: TRBV11-1; j_gene: TRBJ1-2; abundance: -; d_gene: TRBD1
CDR3nt: TGCGCCAGCAGCCAAGATCAGGAGGGGGCCAGCGAGCAGTACTTC; CDR3aa: CASSQDQEGASEQYF; v_gene: TRBV4-3; j_gene: TRBJ2-7; abundance: -; d_gene: -
CDR3nt: TGTGCCACCAGCTACAGGACAGGGGGTATCGACGAGCAGTACTTC; CDR3aa: CATSYRTGGIDEQYF; v_gene: TRBV15; j_gene: TRBJ2-7; abundance: -; d_gene: TRBD1
CDR3nt: TGTGCCAGCAGCTTAGGGACCGGGACAGGGGGCGAGCAGTACTTC; CDR3aa: CASSLGTGTGGEQYF; v_gene: TRBV7-6; j_gene: TRBJ2-7; abundance: -; d_gene: TRBD1
CDR3nt: TGTGCCAGCAGCCAGTATCAGGGGGCTAACTATGGCTACACCTTC; CDR3aa: CASSQYQGANYGYTF; v_gene: TRBV13; j_gene: TRBJ1-2; abundance: -; d_gene: TRBD1
CDR3nt: TGTGCCAGCAGCTTAGAGCCAGGGGGAGCCTTCTACTATGGCTACACCTTC; CDR3aa: CASSLEPGGAFYYGYTF; v_gene: TRBV7-8; j_gene: TRBJ1-2; abundance: -; d_gene: TRBD1
CDR3nt: TGTGCCAGCAGTCAACAGGGGGAGGGCGGTGAGCAGTTCTTC; CDR3aa: CASSQQGEGGEQFF; v_gene: TRBV6-5; j_gene: TRBJ2-1; abundance: once; d_gene: -
CDR3nt: TGTGCCAGTAGTACCGCGGCAGCGTATAGCAATCAGCCCCAGCATTTT; CDR3aa: CASSTAAAYSNQPQHF; v_gene: TRBV19; j_gene: TRBJ1-5; abundance: -; d_gene: -
CDR3nt: TGTGCCAGCAGCCCGACCGGGGATGGCTACACCTTC; CDR3aa: CASSPTGDGYTF; v_gene: TRBV6-6; j_gene: TRBJ1-2; abundance: -; d_gene: -
CDR3nt: TGTGCCTGTTCGACAGGGAAAAGTGAAAAACTGTTTTTT; CDR3aa: CACSTGKSEKLFF; v_gene: TRBV30; j_gene: TRBJ1-4; abundance: many; d_gene: TRBD1
CDR3nt: TGCGCCAGCAGCCAAGACTTGGGGGATCAGCCCCAGCATTTT; CDR3aa: CASSQDLGDQPQHF; v_gene: TRBV4-3; j_gene: TRBJ1-5; abundance: -; d_gene: -
CDR3nt: TGTGCCAGCAGTCTGATAACAGCCACCGGGGAGCTGTTTTTT; CDR3aa: CASSLITATGELFF; v_gene: TRBV27; j_gene: TRBJ2-2; abundance: once; d_gene: -
CDR3nt: TGCGCCAGCAGCCAAGCAGAGGATGGCTACGAGCAGTACTTC; CDR3aa: CASSQAEDGYEQYF; v_gene: TRBV4-3; j_gene: TRBJ2-7; abundance: -; d_gene: -
CDR3nt: TGTGCCAGCAGAGTGCAGTCTAATGAAAAACTGTTTTTT; CDR3aa: CASRVQSNEKLFF; v_gene: TRBV2; j_gene: TRBJ1-4; abundance: -; d_gene: -
CDR3nt: TGTGCCAGCAGCTTGCTAACTAGCGGGGACACAGATACGCAGTATTTT; CDR3aa: CASSLLTSGDTDTQYF; v_gene: TRBV7-9; j_gene: TRBJ2-3; abundance: -; d_gene: TRBD2
CDR3nt: TGTGCCACCAGCAGAGATGTACAGGGCACAGATACGCAGTATTTT; CDR3aa: CATSRDVQGTDTQYF; v_gene: TRBV15; j_gene: TRBJ2-3; abundance: -; d_gene: -
CDR3nt: TGTGCCAGCAGCTTAGGGGGACCGGGACAGCGATACTACGAGCAGTACTTC; CDR3aa: CASSLGGPGQRYYEQYF; v_gene: TRBV5-6; j_gene: TRBJ2-7; abundance: -; d_gene: TRBD1
CDR3nt: TGCGCCAGCAGCCAAGATAGGGGGGGACTAGCGGACTACGAGCAGTACTTC; CDR3aa: CASSQDRGGLADYEQYF; v_gene: TRBV4-1; j_gene: TRBJ2-7; abundance: -; d_gene: TRBD2
CDR3nt: TGTGCCAGCAGCCCTTGGACAGGGACGAACACTGAAGCTTTCTTT; CDR3aa: CASSPWTGTNTEAFF; v_gene: TRBV11-2; j_gene: TRBJ1-1; abundance: -; d_gene: TRBD1
CDR3nt: TGTGCCAGCAGCAAAGACGCGGAGGGGCCCGTAAATGAAAAACTGTTTTTT; CDR3aa: CASSKDAEGPVNEKLFF; v_gene: TRBV7-9; j_gene: TRBJ1-4; abundance: -; d_gene: -
CDR3nt: TGTGCCAGCACCCTGGGCCTCGTCCAAGAGACCCAGTACTTC; CDR3aa: CASTLGLVQETQYF; v_gene: TRBV5-6; j_gene: TRBJ2-5; abundance: -; d_gene: -
CDR3nt: TGCGCCAGCAGCCTGGAAAATACGGGACAGGGGCCTGAAGCTTTCTTT; CDR3aa: CASSLENTGQGPEAFF; v_gene: TRBV4-1; j_gene: TRBJ1-1; abundance: -; d_gene: TRBD1
CDR3nt: TGTGCCAGCAGTGATGGACTAGCGGGGCCCTACAATGAGCAGTTCTTC; CDR3aa: CASSDGLAGPYNEQFF; v_gene: TRBV6-1; j_gene: TRBJ2-1; abundance: -; d_gene: TRBD2
CDR3nt: TGTGCCACCAGCAGAGATCGGGGACAGGGCACTGAAGCTTTCTTT; CDR3aa: CATSRDRGQGTEAFF; v_gene: TRBV15; j_gene: TRBJ1-1; abundance: -; d_gene: TRBD1
CDR3nt: TGTGCCAGTAGCGGGAGCTGGGCCAAAAACATTCAGTACTTC; CDR3aa: CASSGSWAKNIQYF; v_gene: TRBV19; j_gene: TRBJ2-4; abundance: once; d_gene: -
CDR3nt: TGTGCCAGCAGCTCCCGCGACAGGGCGGCCACCTTC; CDR3aa: CASSSRDRAATF; v_gene: TRBV11-2; j_gene: TRBJ1-2; abundance: -; d_gene: TRBD1
CDR3nt: TGTGCCAGCAGCATAGCGGAAACCTACGAGCAGTACTTC; CDR3aa: CASSIAETYEQYF; v_gene: TRBV7-2; j_gene: TRBJ2-7; abundance: -; d_gene: -
CDR3nt: TGTGCCAGCAGCCCCTCGGAACACTACGAGCAGTACTTC; CDR3aa: CASSPSEHYEQYF; v_gene: TRBV7-9; j_gene: TRBJ2-7; abundance: -; d_gene: -
CDR3nt: TGCGCCAGCAGTCCATCCGGCGGGCTAGCGGTCACCAATTACAATGAGCAGTTCTTC; CDR3aa: CASSPSGGLAVTNYNEQFF; v_gene: TRBV4-1; j_gene: TRBJ2-1; abundance: -; d_gene: TRBD2